The clone carrying this T cell receptor beta chain occurred a few times. Its antigen is unidentified. The sample originates from a study of identical twins. Study-wide findings and caveats: Twin-shared out-of-frame alpha sequences were enriched for low generation probability.

V lost 5 bases and J lost 4, with 14 bases in between. This CDR3 comprises 15 residues. CDR1 is SEHNR and CDR2 is FQNEAQ in the germline V gene (reference sequence). TCRdb analysed the 5' RACE reads with MiXCR anew, one entry per CDR3 protein. The sample includes about 490,000 distinct CDR3 sequences, roughly 15% of them seen just once. The same data also contributed to another study, on yellow fever vaccine responses in identical twins.

The clonotype originates from a young woman in good health. This chain links TRBV7-9 with TRBJ2-2; tentatively, D is TRBD1 (6 bases). Sequencing was carried out using CD4+ T cells sorted from blood. In DNA form, the CDR3 reads TGTGCCAGCAGCCCTAACAGGGTTTTCACCGGGGAGCTGTTTTTT. Encoded protein: CASSPNRVFTGELFF.